A selection of T cell receptor beta chains follows, all from one sample in a study of blood T cell repertoires in COVID-19. TCRdb's copy holds only in-frame clones and misses some; the assay was immunoSEQ multiplex PCR. The sample lists under 200,000 clones, 65% to 85% occurring once. Specimen: PBMCs or T cells enriched from blood (not recorded which). The receptors were sampled from a woman aged 55-69 years who had recovered from COVID-19. Each CDR3 is given with its conserved first and last residue. D genes are given only for firm matches. For some rows the clone size is stated as once, few or many, or as a class when expanded; others skip it.

D	J	size	V	CDR3	DNA
TRBD1	TRBJ1-4	NA	TRBV7-9	CASSLGGSGQLNEKLFF	TGTGCCAGCAGCTTAGGGGGGTCGGGACAGCTTAATGAAAAACTGTTTTTT
NA	TRBJ1-3	NA	TRBV29-1	CSAGQLGNTIYF	TGCAGCGCTGGACAGCTCGGAAACACCATATATTTT
NA	TRBJ2-2	NA	TRBV10-3	CAIRGADTGELFF	TGTGCCATCAGGGGGGCAGACACCGGGGAGCTGTTTTTT
NA	TRBJ2-2	NA	TRBV28	CASQGTPDTGELFF	TGTGCCAGCCAGGGGACCCCAGACACCGGGGAGCTGTTTTTT
NA	TRBJ1-6	NA	TRBV5-1	CASSVQGYSPLHF	TGCGCCAGTTCCGTCCAGGGGTACTCACCCCTCCACTTT
NA	TRBJ1-1	NA	TRBV2	CASSDYPGTEAFF	TGTGCCAGCAGTGATTATCCGGGGACTGAAGCTTTCTTT
NA	TRBJ1-3	NA	TRBV5-1	CASSLSTAGNTIYF	TGCGCCAGCAGCTTGAGCACAGCTGGAAACACCATATATTTT
NA	TRBJ2-5	NA	TRBV27	CASSHREGETQYF	TGTGCCAGCAGCCATAGAGAGGGCGAGACCCAGTACTTC
TRBD2	TRBJ2-5	NA	TRBV4-2	CASSQGLAGGQETQYF	TGTGCCAGCAGCCAGGGACTAGCGGGCGGGCAAGAGACCCAGTACTTC
TRBD2	TRBJ2-2	once	TRBV24-1	CATSDLASGSSTGELFF	TGTGCCACCAGTGATTTGGCTAGCGGGTCGTCCACCGGGGAGCTGTTTTTT
TRBD1	TRBJ2-7	NA	TRBV12-3/TRBV12-4	CASSFNRGFEQYF	TGTGCCAGCAGTTTCAACAGGGGCTTCGAGCAGTACTTC
TRBD2	TRBJ2-7	NA	TRBV5-1	CASSFLAGLAGEQYF	TGCGCCAGCAGCTTCCTCGCCGGACTAGCGGGTGAGCAGTACTTC
TRBD1	TRBJ2-3	NA	TRBV5-6	CASSHGPPGTVSTDTQYF	TGTGCCAGCAGTCACGGACCCCCCGGGACAGTTAGCACAGATACGCAGTATTTT
NA	TRBJ2-7	few	TRBV4-2	CASSQENRGEQYF	TGTGCCAGCAGCCAAGAGAATAGAGGCGAGCAGTACTTC
NA	TRBJ2-7	once	TRBV5-4	CASSLEGLREQYF	TGTGCCAGCAGCTTGGAGGGGTTGCGCGAGCAGTACTTC
TRBD1	TRBJ1-5	NA	TRBV6-4	CASSETTGGGNQPQHF	TGTGCCAGCAGTGAAACGACAGGGGGCGGCAATCAGCCCCAGCATTTT
TRBD2	TRBJ2-2	NA	TRBV5-4	CASSSAGERTGELFF	TGTGCCAGCAGCTCAGCGGGAGAGCGCACCGGGGAGCTGTTTTTT
TRBD1	TRBJ1-2	few	TRBV3-1/TRBV3-2	CASSQSLDRGFYGYTF	TGTGCCAGCAGCCAATCCCTCGACAGGGGATTCTATGGCTACACCTTC